This section outlines one T cell receptor beta chain sequence together with its context. Its target is not known. The sample providers were healthy Caucasian people from Russia, aged about 6 to 100. Isolated PBMCs totaled at least 7 million in each sample. A sample-barcoded 5' primer and a J-beta primer mix were used in a second PCR of about 6 to 12 cycles. Each of the samples gave a minimum of 2.5 million paired-end reads that contained CDR3. Each CDR3 protein gets one entry after TCRdb re-called the 5' RACE reads with MiXCR. The sample has hundreds of thousands of distinct CDR3 sequences; roughly 49% are singletons. The data belong to a study of blood T cells in healthy people across ages. General study results and limits: Estimates of total diversity, which came from one million sequenced T cells, were considered to be underestimates.

The CDR3 sequence is 8 residues long. Germline loops: CDR1 MNHGY, CDR2 SAAAGT. The origin of this receptor is a woman aged 55-75 years in good health. The chain employs TRBV6-8 and TRBJ2-7; no definite D call. Sample: blood. The CDR3 loop reads CDDYEQYF. The DNA for the CDR3 is TGTGATGACTACGAGCAGTACTTC.